This T cell receptor beta chain was sequenced for a study of cytomegalovirus exposure and HLA in healthy donors (dated by TCRdb to about 2017). The study in broad terms: An earlier analysis of several hundred of the donors reported 250 to 350 Gb of sequence data and some 120 million unique TCR beta sequences from some 180 million T cells. Roughly 300 gigabases of sequencing data and tens of millions of unique TCR sequences were included in an early release covering 550 to 800 HLA-typed donors. Rather than drawing on any new phenotypic data, the later analysis identified candidate immune exposures from TCR beta sequences and the way those sequences occurred across donors. Of the 300 to 500 genotyped donors, 75% to 85% were placed in the genetic ancestry cluster associated with self-reported Caucasian donors. Five DR-DQ haplotypes were treated as single units for association and clustering because of strong linkage in the cohort. All discovery cohort repertoires had been generated using a single sequencing platform. The aim of the study was to test whether cataloging public T cell receptors could identify signatures of past pathogen exposure. Among 350 to 400 genotyped donors of the cohort, an average of around 240,000 unique TCR beta nucleotide sequences were sequenced per donor, approximately 20% of them non-productive. Along with the approximately 700-subject first cohort, a separate validation cohort of approximately 110 different subjects was used. The T cell repertoires of 550 to 850 subjects were profiled by immunosequencing and related to cytomegalovirus serostatus. A later analysis re-examined previously published TCR beta repertoires from about 670 donors and added high-resolution HLA genotyping to investigate patterns of TCR occurrence. HLA typing included class I and class II loci at four-digit resolution. In an earlier analysis of roughly 580 of the donors, high-throughput TCR beta sequencing was used to judge whether each TCR beta V gene segment behaved as functional or pseudogenic. Donor age, sex, ethnicity and CMV serostatus were collected together with the repertoire data. Typing coverage differed by locus: A, B, C, DRB1 and DQB1 were typed in about 629-640 donors, DQA1 in about 500, DPA1 in roughly 590, and DPB1 in 472. A later genetic analysis used genome-wide SNP genotypes for about three fifths of the roughly 700 donors, treating that subset as a discovery cohort. To predict cytomegalovirus infection status, the study combined high-throughput TCR immunosequencing, statistical association of individual TCRs with disease status, and machine learning.

The cohort comprised several hundred healthy bone marrow donors. At the time of sampling, all cohort members were nominally healthy, though unrecorded immune exposures were likely present. The donor was CMV seropositive and belonged to the group of more than 250 seropositive cohort members. Every donor gave a peripheral blood sample, and the peripheral blood mononuclear cells from that sample were used for TCR beta sequencing. Genomic DNA was extracted from the blood cell samples with the Qiagen DNeasy Blood Extraction Kit. V gives up 6 bases and J gives up 4 bases, and the segment between their germline ends measures 12 bases. The CDR3 runs 13 amino acids, cysteine and phenylalanine included. The only DNA kept is the CDR3, 39 bases in frame from the first base. The germline V gene supplies CDR1 SNHLY and CDR2 FYNNEI. What the research found in general, with its limitations: This cohort had only TCR beta chains sequenced, and the lack of alpha or paired-chain data limited which features could be detected. The classifier was reported to diagnose cytomegalovirus status with high specificity and sensitivity in both the original and validation cohorts. The study gave a list of about 150 TCR beta chains associated with cytomegalovirus. In vitro tests confirmed that a few of the cytomegalovirus-associated TCR beta chains recognize cytomegalovirus antigens. A later genetic analysis reported fewer N-insertions in productive TCRs among donors in an Asian-associated ancestry cluster than the approximately 670-donor mean. At a false discovery rate of 0.05, a later analysis linked roughly 17,000 TCR beta sequences to specific HLA alleles. V-gene and J-gene trimming of TCR beta chains was associated with a missense DCLRE1C variant in a later genetic analysis, and the association was replicated in an independent cohort. Correlated functional status among segregating V segments might be attributable to linkage disequilibrium, but an unknown experimental factor could not be ruled out. A later analysis reported that several top co-occurrence clusters appeared linked to parvovirus B19, influenza, CMV and Epstein-Barr virus. In a later analysis, HLA-associated TCR beta chains showed more clonal expansion and lower generation probabilities than non-associated chains that were equally common. According to a later analysis, TCR association rates differed among HLA loci, with DRB1 alleles showing the most associated TCRs and HLA-C alleles showing the fewest. Presence/absence analyses assumed roughly uniform sequencing depth across donors, an assumption that may not hold. Most CMV-associated TCR beta chains appeared to be HLA-restricted in a later analysis, and the HLA associations seemed to be driven largely by CMV exposure. When HLA alleles, especially DR and DQ, strongly co-occurred, TCR associations were difficult to assign to individual alleles. Over 15 rarely observed V segments, including chromosome 9 orphons, were excluded from the earlier analysis of a few hundred of the donors because counts were too low. In an earlier analysis of 587 of the donors, most TCR beta V segments were observed in productive rearrangements about 90% or about 30% of the time, broadly matching IMGT annotations. Some IMGT-functional V segments, including TRBV6-2 and TRBV6-3, could not be distinguished by the 87-base-pair reads and were therefore excluded. The authors suggested that the approach could potentially be extended to other disease states and immunological phenotypes. Most TCR sequences were observed very rarely across donors, whereas some public TCRs were present in many individuals. Immune exposure information for the cohort was limited to CMV serostatus. A cluster of highly shared sequence variants was judged likely to be a technical artifact of the sequencing pipeline. A further reported finding was that TCR beta sequences accurately predicted the HLA-A and HLA-B alleles for most subjects in the first cohort. Because HLA typing was unavailable for some donors at each locus, only the typed subset was used in association tests.

Worth noting for this clone: No antigen is known for it. One base away there is no much larger clone; base qualities are not given.

To prepare the library, the immunoSEQ multiplex PCR assay was applied. For the multiplex PCR, a mixture combining 60 forward primers for TCR Vbeta segments and 13 reverse primers for TCR Jbeta segments was used. A multiplex PCR assay on genomic DNA amplified the CDR3 region of rearranged TCR beta genes. On the Illumina HiSeq System, the amplified TCR beta libraries were sequenced as 87-base-pair reads. The study's processing was this. In a later analysis, tens of millions of unique TCR beta chains were counted across the 666 repertoires, and roughly 11 million of these chains were shared by at least two donors. Raw reads were error-corrected and collapsed into unique sequences with a nearest-neighbor algorithm that merged closely related sequences to remove PCR and sequencing errors. Alignment of CDR3 sequences to IMGT reference sequences was used to assign V, D and J gene segments. Each retained sequence needed at least a six-nucleotide match to both a V gene segment and a J gene segment. A rearrangement was called productive if the CDR3 had no stop codons and remained in frame with V and J, and every other rearrangement was called non-productive. CDR3 was defined according to IMGT convention as the region running from the second conserved V-encoded cysteine to the conserved J-encoded phenylalanine. The earlier analysis of about 620 of the donors excluded sequences that lacked an unambiguous match to a single V gene segment. An earlier analysis of 587 of the donors classified V segments as functional when productive rearrangements were above 56.7% and as segregating when the standard deviation between donors was above 5%. A statistical classification framework was developed to diagnose cytomegalovirus status using the catalog of TCR beta chain sequences. In a later analysis, TCR nucleotide sequences were compared against IMGT/GENE-DB human TR gene sequences so that V and J genes could be assigned. In a later analysis, CDR3 sequences and most-parsimonious VDJ recombination scenarios were assigned using the TCRdist pipeline. In a later analysis, every TCR beta chain was defined by the combination of its CDR3 amino acid sequence and its V-gene family, and reads without a unique V-gene family were dropped. In a later analysis, around 650 highly shared, low-generation-probability nucleotide sequences were removed to address suspected cross-contamination and a sequencing artifact. In a later analysis, a clonal expansion index for each public chain was calculated from normalized within-repertoire ranks of inferred template counts. Generation probabilities in a later analysis came from a VDJ recombination model fitted to out-of-frame rearrangements, and those results were checked against IGoR. In a later analysis, hypergeometric tests were used to score TCR-TCR, TCR-HLA and TCR-CMV co-occurrence, with a repertoire-size bias correction applied to TCR pairs. In a later analysis, false discovery rates were estimated by permuting HLA or CMV assignments 20 times. In a later analysis, co-occurring TCRs were grouped using DBSCAN, and TCRdist sequence similarity was added for clustering within HLA-allele-positive subsets. Repertoires with fewer than 30,000 or more than 120,000 public chains were left out of co-occurrence clustering, as were a handful of repertoires with anomalous nucleotide sharing. Not all clones reach the TCRdb copy of this immuneACCESS table, which keeps in-frame sequences only. Checked studies attribute under half of the gap to unresolved V genes and leave the rest unexplained. V and J calls and clone size are those listed in that table; D and trimming were worked out from the DNA. In all, the sample holds approximately 88,000 clones, and roughly 79% of those were seen once. The leading ten clones occupy around 6.4% of the sample.

The sample taken for sequencing was PBMCs. The chain was built from TRBV2 and TRBJ1-1, with the D gene not confidently named. The receptor's source is a man between 18 and 29 years old in good health and CMV-seropositive. The encoded CDR3 is CASRPDEGTEAFF. The nucleotide sequence is TGTGCCAGCAGACCGGACGAGGGCACTGAAGCTTTCTTT.